This entry concerns a single TCR beta chain. No antigen is known for it. A far larger clone lies a single base away; this is likely a read error. This sample is drawn from a study of vaccination and CD4 T cells after COVID-19. Study summary: For post-vaccine samples, collection took place a median around 72 days after dose two, ranging from 14 to 241.

The treatment here: approximately nine-day PBMC culture with coronavirus spike peptide pools or control peptides (ViraFEST assay). One should note that the unexposed donor's CD4+ T cells were collected before the COVID-19 pandemic (2011-2018). Where cell yield allowed, unexposed-donor CD4+ T cells were probed with SARS-CoV-2 S/N and four cold-coronavirus spikes. An Oncomine TCR Beta short-read assay was used to sequence the DNA from cultured CD4+ T cells. TCRdb fed the PCR reads into MiXCR, producing one record per CDR3 protein. This sample has about 4,600 distinct CDR3 sequences, with around 50% found just once. Study findings and constraints: Reactive clonotype counts went from median approximately 20 after infection to roughly 38 after vaccination, nonsignificantly. When vaccine-specific clones from convalescent patients were examined, 304 of 307 were spike mono-reactive.

CDR1 is SEHNR, CDR2 FQNEAQ, per germline (reference sequence). There are 11 residues in the CDR3. The J gene is TRBJ2-1, the V gene TRBV7-9; D not resolved. The sample taken for sequencing was CD4+ T cells from blood, cultured in vitro. This clonotype was sampled from a human donor in good health. In nucleotides, the CDR3 is TGTGCCAGCAGGAGACAAGGCGAGCAGCACTTC. This codes for CASRRQGEQHF.